This T cell receptor (beta chain) was documented in a study of post-analysis software for immune sequencing data. In the study overall: The patients showed relapsing-remitting, secondary progressive and progressive-relapsing multiple sclerosis courses.

CDR3 length equals 16 residues. V gave up 5 bases and J gave up 0 bases, with 13 bases separating them. Germline V gene lookup returns CDR1 MNHEY and CDR2 SMNVEV (reference sequence). As regards this clonotype: Antigen specificity is unknown.

General observations from the study: Samples from one preparation batch, clustered by F measure, grouped strongly together. Compared against controls, patients with multiple sclerosis displayed significantly lower normalized Chao1 diversity. Among about 5 TRBV segments more frequent in patients than controls were TRBV5-6, TRBV5-1 and TRBV20-1.

Unique molecular identifiers were carried by the TCR beta cDNA libraries. Yield was 450,000 to 650,000 cDNA molecules from around 1 to 10 million T cells. TCRdb reprocessed the PCR reads via MiXCR and lists one record per CDR3 protein. The sample has hundreds of thousands of distinct CDR3 sequences; just under 30% are singletons. V gene TRBV27 combines with J gene TRBJ2-2, with D tentatively TRBD1 (6 bases). The sequenced sample consisted of blood. This TCR was recovered from a girl aged 5-17 years with multiple sclerosis. CDR3 residues: CASSEEQGSNTGELFF. Here the CDR3 DNA reads TGTGCCAGCAGTGAAGAACAGGGCTCGAACACCGGGGAGCTGTTTTTT.